This T cell receptor beta chain came from a study of Graves' ophthalmopathy and Graves' hyperthyroidism. RNA transcripts were the source from which TCR beta CDR3 regions were amplified. First-round RT-PCR relied on HTBI primers, and a second-round multiplex PCR came next. Via MiXCR, TCRdb re-called the multiplex PCR reads, giving one row per CDR3 protein. The repertoire holds 740,000 or so distinct CDR3 sequences, with 40% as singletons. No donor had other autoimmune disease, uncontrolled infection, pregnancy or lactation. This clonotype was recorded once. No conserved phenylalanine or tryptophan is present at the end of the CDR3, so a read error is the likely explanation. V lost 3 bases to trimming and J lost 5 bases; unmatched junction nucleotides: 22. The CDR3 runs to 20 residues. CDR1 DFQATT and CDR2 SNEGSKA come from the germline V gene (reference sequence).

The clonotype was recovered from an adult man with Graves' ophthalmopathy. Sequenced sample: peripheral blood. The chain recombines TRBV20-1 with TRBJ2-5; 12 bases fit TRBD1. CDR3 region: CSASGTGTGGAPIGLETQYL. In DNA, the CDR3 is TGCAGTGCTAGCGGTACCGGGACAGGGGGCGCACCTATAGGGTTGGAGACCCAGTACCTC.